The clone carrying this T cell receptor beta chain was counted once. CDR1 is SGHNT and CDR2 is YENEEA in the germline V gene. The CDR3 sequence is 15 residues long. Trimming took 1 base from V and 7 from J; bases not matched to a gene: 4. These data belong to a study of blood T cell repertoires in COVID-19. Study-wide context: Specimens from acute and convalescent COVID-19 originated in the United States, Italy and Spain. PBMCs, B-cell-depleted T cells, or T cells provided the cDNA or gDNA that made up the material.

Using immunoSEQ multiplex PCR, the repertoire was profiled, and TCRdb retains in-frame clones only, with some absent. The table has around 150,000 clones, about 88% seen once; the top ten hold roughly 19%. This receptor was identified in a woman older than 75 with acute or convalescent COVID-19. Sample: peripheral blood. This chain connects TRBV11-3 to TRBJ2-1; TRBD2 matches at 10 bases. CDR3 amino acids: CASSLASGRGNEQFF. The CDR3 DNA reads as TGTGCCAGCAGCTTAGCAAGCGGGAGGGGTAATGAGCAGTTCTTC.